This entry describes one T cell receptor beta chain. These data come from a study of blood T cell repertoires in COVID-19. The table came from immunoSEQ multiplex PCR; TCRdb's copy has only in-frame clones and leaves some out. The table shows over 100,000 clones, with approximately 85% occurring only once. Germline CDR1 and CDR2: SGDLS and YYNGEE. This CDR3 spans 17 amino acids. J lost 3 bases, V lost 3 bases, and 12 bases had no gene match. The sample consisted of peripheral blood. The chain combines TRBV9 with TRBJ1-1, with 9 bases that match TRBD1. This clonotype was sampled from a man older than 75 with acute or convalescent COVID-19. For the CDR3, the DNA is TGTGCCAGCAGCGGACTGACAGGGGGAAGGTCGGACACTGAAGCTTTCTTT. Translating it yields CASSGLTGGRSDTEAFF.